A single sample gave rise to the 12 T cell receptor beta chains below, sequenced in a study of T-cell reconstitution after alpha-beta-depleted transplantation in children. Unique molecular identifiers were built into the TCRbeta library. One entry per CDR3 protein results from TCRdb running MiXCR on the PCR reads. Of approximately 300,000 distinct CDR3 sequences listed, approximately 10% are singletons. Sequenced here: peripheral blood, sampled 180 days after TCRalphabeta/CD19-depleted stem cell transplant. The receptors shown here come from a male patient between 2 and 9 years old who had a stem cell transplant for chronic granulomatous disease, so the T cells may come from the graft donor.

For this clonotype: A much larger clone lies one base from this, so it may be a read error. Since no conserved phenylalanine or tryptophan closes the CDR3, a read error is the likely cause. The chain is built from TRBV12-3 or TRBV12-4 and TRBJ2-1, with 11 bases lining up with TRBD2. CDR3 length equals 17 residues. With V trimmed by 3 bases and J by 7 bases, 11 bases remained unmatched. DNA for the CDR3: TGTGCCAGCAGTTTTGTTAGCGGGAGGGTTACGGGGAATGAGCAGTTCTAC. Protein: CASSFVSGRVTGNEQFY.

V gene TRBV7-9 combines with J gene TRBJ2-2, with 7 bases aligning to TRBD2. The length of the CDR3 is 17 residues. Germline trimming cut 2 bases from V and 6 bases from J; bases unmatched to any gene: 12. In germline, CDR1 is SEHNR, CDR2 FQNEAQ (reference sequence). The CDR3 coding sequence is TGTGCCAGCAGCTTAACCCGTCCGGGACTAAGGGCCGGGGAGCTGTTTTTT. It is translated as CASSLTRPGLRAGELFF.

This clonotype was seen at least ten times. V usage is TRBV5-1 and J usage is TRBJ2-1; 8 positions match TRBD2. V was pared by 1 base and J by 4 bases, with 10 bases of the junction left unmatched. The CDR3 runs 17 residues. CDR1 is SGHRS and CDR2 is YFSETQ in the germline V gene. CDR3 DNA: TGCGCCAGCAGCTTGATGCCTGCGGGAGGCGTGTACAATGAGCAGTTCTTC. Residues: CASSLMPAGGVYNEQFF.

The chain is built from TRBV12-3 or TRBV12-4 and TRBJ2-1, with D unresolved. This CDR3 comprises 15 residues. Trimming removed 6 bases at V and 5 bases at J, with 17 bases between. The DNA of the CDR3 is TGTGCCAGCAGCCCTAGGACCAGTCAAAACAATGAGCAGTTCTTC. As protein: CASSPRTSQNNEQFF.

This clonotype appeared many times. The V and J genes are TRBV29-1 and TRBJ2-1, with 8 nucleotides matching TRBD2. The CDR3 is 14 amino acids. J lost 5 bases, V lost 7 bases, and 10 bases had no gene match. Germline V CDR1 and CDR2: SQVTM, ANQGSEA. This chain's CDR3 is CSAGAGAQHNEQFF. The CDR3 region has the DNA TGCAGCGCTGGAGCGGGAGCCCAACACAATGAGCAGTTCTTC.

This clonotype was seen repeatedly, ten times or more. One end of the junction is discordant with germline, which a read error may explain. V usage is TRBV12-3 or TRBV12-4 and J usage is TRBJ2-5, with 11 bases aligning to TRBD2. This CDR3 comprises 14 residues. In nucleotides, the CDR3 is TGTGCCAGCAGCTTAGGACTAGCGGGAGAGACCCAGTACTTC. Protein product: CASSLGLAGETQYF.

The CDR3 loop reads CASSPLDREGYGYTF. The CDR3 DNA reads as TGTGCCAGCTCACCACTGGACAGGGAAGGATATGGCTACACCTTC. The chain links TRBV18 to TRBJ1-2; TRBD1 aligns across 8 bases. The CDR3 loop spans 15 amino acids. Trimming removed 1 base from V and 5 bases from J; junction bases left unmatched: 6. Germline CDR1 and CDR2: KGHSH and LQKENI.

This clonotype has only a few counts. The chain joins TRBV12-3 or TRBV12-4 to TRBJ1-5; possible D gene TRBD1, 6 bases. V gave up 6 bases and J gave up 2 bases, with 11 bases separating them. The CDR3 is 14 amino acids. CDR3 sequence: CASSPKGGNQPQHF. CDR3 DNA: TGTGCCAGCAGCCCCAAGGGGGGCAATCAGCCCCAGCATTTT.

This clonotype was recorded at least ten times. The rearrangement uses TRBV28 and TRBJ2-1; 12 bases are shared with TRBD1. The CDR3 length is 16 residues. V was clipped by 3 bases and J by 6 bases; unmatched bases: 6. Germline lookup yields CDR1 MDHEN and CDR2 SYDVKM. The CDR3 reads CASSFQGQGAVNEQFF. In nucleotides, the CDR3 is TGTGCCAGCAGTTTCCAGGGACAGGGGGCGGTCAATGAGCAGTTCTTC.

There are a few counts of this clonotype. The chain uses TRBV19 and TRBJ2-1; no definite D call. The CDR3 length is 13 residues. Germline V lookup: CDR1 LNHDA, CDR2 SQIVND (reference sequence). The ends were cut back, 1 base at V and 6 bases at J, with 7 bases in the middle. DNA of the CDR3: TGTGCCAGTAGTATAGCGCCGATCAATGAGCAGTTCTTC. As protein: CASSIAPINEQFF.

A few counts support this clonotype. The chain employs TRBV20-1 and TRBJ2-5; D remains unclear. V was clipped by 6 bases and J by 4 bases, with 15 bases between them. From germline, CDR1 is DFQATT and CDR2 SNEGSKA (reference sequence). This CDR3 contains 13 residues. The CDR3: CSAPITNGETQYF. CDR3 DNA sequence: TGCAGTGCCCCTATTACGAATGGAGAGACCCAGTACTTC.

The chain joins TRBV25-1 to TRBJ2-5; TRBD1 agrees at 9 bases. The CDR3 is 14 amino acids. CDR1 is MGHDK and CDR2 is SYGVNS in the germline V gene. The trim removed 6 bases at V and 5 bases at J, leaving 7 bases unmatched. The CDR3 nucleotides are TGTGCCAGCAGGGGGACAGGGTCAGGGGAGACCCAGTACTTC. Protein product: CASRGTGSGETQYF.